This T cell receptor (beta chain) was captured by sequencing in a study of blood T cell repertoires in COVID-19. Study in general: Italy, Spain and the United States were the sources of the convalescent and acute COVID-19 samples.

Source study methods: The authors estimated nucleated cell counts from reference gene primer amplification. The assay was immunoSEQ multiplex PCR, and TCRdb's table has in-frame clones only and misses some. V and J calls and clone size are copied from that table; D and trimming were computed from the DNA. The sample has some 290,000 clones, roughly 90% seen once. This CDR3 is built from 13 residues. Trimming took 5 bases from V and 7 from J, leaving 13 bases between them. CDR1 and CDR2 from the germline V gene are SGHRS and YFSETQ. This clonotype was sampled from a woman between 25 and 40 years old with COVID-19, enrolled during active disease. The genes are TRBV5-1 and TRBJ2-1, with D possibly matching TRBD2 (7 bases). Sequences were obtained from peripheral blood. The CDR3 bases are TGCGCCAGCAGGGGGCGGGGGCGGAATGAGCAGTTCTTC. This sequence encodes CASRGRGRNEQFF.